This T cell receptor (beta chain) was observed in a study of siplizumab effects on memory and regulatory T cells. Whole-study results and caveats: It seemed that naive T cells were more diverse than memory cells and were major contributors to the alloresponse. Poor capture below about 10^-5 frequency left most alloreactive clones unmapped to unstimulated subsets.

The data were produced by immunoSEQ multiplex PCR, yet TCRdb's version contains in-frame clones alone and is incomplete. The sample yields approximately 91,000 clones, 85% to 95% seen once. Points on this clone: No antigen is known for it.

Germline V gene sequence: CDR1 SNHLY, CDR2 FYNNEI. This CDR3 has 19 amino acids. V lost 2 bases and J 1 base, leaving 23 bases between the germline ends. This receptor was taken from a human donor in good health. The rearrangement joins TRBV2 to TRBJ2-5, with D possibly TRBD1 on 6 matching bases. The specimen sequenced was CD8+ T cells sorted from blood. CDR3 coding DNA: TGTGCCAGCAGTGAACTAGGTTGGGGCAGGGGTGGAAGCCAAGAGACCCAGTACTTC. Residues: CASSELGWGRGGSQETQYF.